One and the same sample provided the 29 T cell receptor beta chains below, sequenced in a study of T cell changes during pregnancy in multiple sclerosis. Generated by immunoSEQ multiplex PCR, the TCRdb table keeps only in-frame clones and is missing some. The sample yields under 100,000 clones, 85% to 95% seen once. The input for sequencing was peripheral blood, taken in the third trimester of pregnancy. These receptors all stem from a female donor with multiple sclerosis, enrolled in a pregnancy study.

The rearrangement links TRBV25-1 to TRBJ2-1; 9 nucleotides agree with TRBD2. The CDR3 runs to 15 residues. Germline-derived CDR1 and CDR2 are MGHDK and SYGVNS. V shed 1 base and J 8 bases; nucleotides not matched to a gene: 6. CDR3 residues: CASSESSGGYYEQFF. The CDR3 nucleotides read TGTGCCAGCAGTGAATCCAGCGGGGGGTACTATGAGCAGTTCTTC.

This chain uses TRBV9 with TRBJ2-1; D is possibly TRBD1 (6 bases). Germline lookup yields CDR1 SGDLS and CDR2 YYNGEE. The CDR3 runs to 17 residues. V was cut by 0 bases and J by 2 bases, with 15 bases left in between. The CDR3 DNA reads TGTGCCAGCAGCGTAGCGTCAGGGGTGGGAACCTACAATGAGCAGTTCTTC. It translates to CASSVASGVGTYNEQFF.

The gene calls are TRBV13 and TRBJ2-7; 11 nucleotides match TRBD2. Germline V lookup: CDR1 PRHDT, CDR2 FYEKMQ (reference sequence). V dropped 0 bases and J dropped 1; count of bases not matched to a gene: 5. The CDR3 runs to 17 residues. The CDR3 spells CASSLGSSGGKSYEQYF. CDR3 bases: TGTGCCAGCAGCTTAGGGTCTAGCGGGGGGAAATCCTACGAGCAGTACTTC.

CDR3 protein: CASSLGPGWQPQHF. The CDR3 bases are TGTGCCAGCAGCTTAGGGCCAGGGTGGCAGCCCCAGCATTTT. This chain links TRBV7-8 with TRBJ1-5, with D perhaps matching TRBD1 (5 bases). The V gene's germline CDR1 is SGHVS and CDR2 FQNEAQ. The CDR3 extends over 14 amino acids. Between the trimmed V and J ends, which lost 1 base and 7 bases, there was a span of 11 bases.

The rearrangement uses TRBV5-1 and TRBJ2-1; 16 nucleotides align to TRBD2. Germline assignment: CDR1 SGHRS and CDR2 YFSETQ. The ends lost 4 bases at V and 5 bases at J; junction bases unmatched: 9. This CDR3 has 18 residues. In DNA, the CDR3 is TGCGCCAGCAGCCTGGGACTAGCGGGGGGGCGTGCGAACAATGAGCAGTTCTTC. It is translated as CASSLGLAGGRANNEQFF.

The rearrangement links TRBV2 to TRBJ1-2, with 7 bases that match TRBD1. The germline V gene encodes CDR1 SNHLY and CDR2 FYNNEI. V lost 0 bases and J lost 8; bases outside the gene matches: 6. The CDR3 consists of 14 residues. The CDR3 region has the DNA TGTGCCAGCAGTGAAGCGAGCAGGGGGAAAGGCTACACCTTC. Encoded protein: CASSEASRGKGYTF.

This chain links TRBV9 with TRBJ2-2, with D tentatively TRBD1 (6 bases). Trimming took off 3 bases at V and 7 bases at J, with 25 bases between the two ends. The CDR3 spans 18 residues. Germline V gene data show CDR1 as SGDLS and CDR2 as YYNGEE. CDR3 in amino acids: CASSAVAGASGRNGELFF. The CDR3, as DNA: TGTGCCAGCAGCGCCGTCGCAGGGGCCAGCGGTAGGAACGGGGAGCTGTTTTTT. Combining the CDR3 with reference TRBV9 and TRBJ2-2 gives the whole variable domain DSGVTQTPKHLITATGQRVTLRCSPRSGDLSVYWYQQSLDQGLQFLIQYYNGEERAKGNILERFSAQQFPDLHSELNLSSLELGDSALYFCASSAVAGASGRNGELFFGEGSRLTVL.

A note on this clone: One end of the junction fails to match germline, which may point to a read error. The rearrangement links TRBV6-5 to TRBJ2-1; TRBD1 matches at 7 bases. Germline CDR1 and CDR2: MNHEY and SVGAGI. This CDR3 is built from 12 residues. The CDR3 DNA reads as TGTGCCAGCAGTTACTCGATTGGGACAGAACTCTTC. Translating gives CASSYSIGTELF.

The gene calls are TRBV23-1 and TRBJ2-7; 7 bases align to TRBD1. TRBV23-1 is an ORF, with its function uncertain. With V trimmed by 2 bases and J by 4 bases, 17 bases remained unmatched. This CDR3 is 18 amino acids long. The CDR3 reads CASSQTWYTGTATYEQYF. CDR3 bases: TGCGCCAGCAGTCAAACCTGGTATACCGGGACAGCAACATACGAGCAGTACTTC.

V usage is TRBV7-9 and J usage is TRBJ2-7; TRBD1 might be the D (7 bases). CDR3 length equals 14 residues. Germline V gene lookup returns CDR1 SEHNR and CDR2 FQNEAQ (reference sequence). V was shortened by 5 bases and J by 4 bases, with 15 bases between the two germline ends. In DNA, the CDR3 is TGTGCCAGCAGCCGACCGGAGGGGGCATACGAGCAGTACTTC. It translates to CASSRPEGAYEQYF.

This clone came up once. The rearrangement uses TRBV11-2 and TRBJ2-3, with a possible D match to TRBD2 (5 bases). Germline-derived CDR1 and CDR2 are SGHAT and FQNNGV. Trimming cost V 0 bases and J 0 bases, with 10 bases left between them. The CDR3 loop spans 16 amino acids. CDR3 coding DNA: TGTGCCAGCAGCTTAGATGGAGGCGGAAGCACAGATACGCAGTATTTT. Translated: CASSLDGGGSTDTQYF.

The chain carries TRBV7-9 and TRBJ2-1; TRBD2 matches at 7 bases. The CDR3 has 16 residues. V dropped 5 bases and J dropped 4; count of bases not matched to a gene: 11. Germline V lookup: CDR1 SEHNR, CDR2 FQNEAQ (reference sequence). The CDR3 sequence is CASSTRTSYRYNEQFF. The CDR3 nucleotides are TGTGCCAGCAGCACCCGGACTAGTTATCGTTACAATGAGCAGTTCTTC. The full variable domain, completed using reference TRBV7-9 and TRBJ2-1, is DTGVSQNPRHKITKRGQNVTFRCDPISEHNRLYWYRQTLGQGPEFLTYFQNEAQLEKSRLLSDRFSAERPKGSFSTLEIQRTEQGDSAMYLCASSTRTSYRYNEQFFGPGTRLTVL.

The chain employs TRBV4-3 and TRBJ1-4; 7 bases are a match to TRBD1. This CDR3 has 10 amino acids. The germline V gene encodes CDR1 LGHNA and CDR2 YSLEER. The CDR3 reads CRDRDEKLFF. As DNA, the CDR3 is TGCCGGGACAGAGACGAAAAACTGTTTTTT.

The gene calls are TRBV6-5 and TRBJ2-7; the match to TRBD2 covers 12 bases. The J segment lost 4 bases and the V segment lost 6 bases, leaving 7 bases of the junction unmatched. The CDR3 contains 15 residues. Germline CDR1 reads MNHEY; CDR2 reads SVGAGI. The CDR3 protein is CASRLKLAGGYEQYF. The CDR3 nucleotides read TGTGCCAGCAGGCTCAAACTAGCGGGGGGATACGAGCAGTACTTC.

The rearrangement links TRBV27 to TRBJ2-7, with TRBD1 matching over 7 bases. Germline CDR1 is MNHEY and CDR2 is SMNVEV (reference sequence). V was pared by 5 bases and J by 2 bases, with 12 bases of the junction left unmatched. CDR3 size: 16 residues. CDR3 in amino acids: CASSEARGPTTYEQYF. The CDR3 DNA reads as TGTGCCAGCAGTGAGGCGAGGGGGCCTACCACCTACGAGCAGTACTTC.

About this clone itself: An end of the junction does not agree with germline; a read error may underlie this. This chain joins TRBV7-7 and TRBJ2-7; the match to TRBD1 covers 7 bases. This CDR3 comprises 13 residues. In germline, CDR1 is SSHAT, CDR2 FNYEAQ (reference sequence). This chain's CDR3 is CASSVDRENEQYF. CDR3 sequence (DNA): TGTGCTAGCAGCGTTGACAGGGAGAACGAGCAGTACTTC.

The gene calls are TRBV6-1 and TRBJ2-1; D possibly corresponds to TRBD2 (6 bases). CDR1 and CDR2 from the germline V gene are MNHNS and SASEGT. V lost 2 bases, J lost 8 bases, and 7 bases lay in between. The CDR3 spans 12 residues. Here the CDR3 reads CASSEWGDEQFF. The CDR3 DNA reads TGTGCCAGCAGTGAATGGGGGGATGAGCAGTTCTTC.

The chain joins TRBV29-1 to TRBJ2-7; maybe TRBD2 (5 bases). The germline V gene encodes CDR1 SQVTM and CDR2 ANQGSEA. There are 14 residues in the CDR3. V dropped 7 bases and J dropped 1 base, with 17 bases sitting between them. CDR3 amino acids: CSATEVVGSYEQYF. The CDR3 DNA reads TGCAGCGCGACGGAGGTTGTGGGTTCCTACGAGCAGTACTTC.

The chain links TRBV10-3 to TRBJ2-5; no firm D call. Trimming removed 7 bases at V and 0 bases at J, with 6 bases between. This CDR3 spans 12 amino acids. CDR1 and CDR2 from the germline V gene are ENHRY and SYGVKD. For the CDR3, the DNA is TGTGCCATCAACAAGTACCAAGAGACCCAGTACTTC. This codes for CAINKYQETQYF.

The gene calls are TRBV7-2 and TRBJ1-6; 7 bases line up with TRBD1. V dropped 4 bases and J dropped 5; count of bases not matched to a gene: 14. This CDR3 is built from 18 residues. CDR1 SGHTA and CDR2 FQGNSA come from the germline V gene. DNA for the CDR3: TGTGCCAGCAGCTCTGATTTCAGGGGGAAGCTGGATAATTCACCCCTCCACTTT. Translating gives CASSSDFRGKLDNSPLHF.

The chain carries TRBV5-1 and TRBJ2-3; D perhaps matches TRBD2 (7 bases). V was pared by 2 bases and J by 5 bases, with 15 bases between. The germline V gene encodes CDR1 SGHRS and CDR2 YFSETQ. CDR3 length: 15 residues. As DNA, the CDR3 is TGCGCCAGCAGCTTACGGGGGGCCGGAGAAGATACGCAGTATTTT. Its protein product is CASSLRGAGEDTQYF. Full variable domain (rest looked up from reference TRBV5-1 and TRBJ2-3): KAGVTQTPRYLIKTRGQQVTLSCSPISGHRSVSWYQQTPGQGLQFLFEYFSETQRNKGNFPGRFSGRQFSNSRSEMNVSTLELGDSALYLCASSLRGAGEDTQYFGPGTRLTVL.

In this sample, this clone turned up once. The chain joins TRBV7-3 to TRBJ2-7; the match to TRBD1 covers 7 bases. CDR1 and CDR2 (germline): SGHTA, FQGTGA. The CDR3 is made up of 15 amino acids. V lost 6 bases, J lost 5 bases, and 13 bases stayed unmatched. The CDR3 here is CASSFAGTATDEQYF. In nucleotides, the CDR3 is TGTGCCAGCAGTTTCGCCGGGACAGCTACGGACGAGCAGTACTTC. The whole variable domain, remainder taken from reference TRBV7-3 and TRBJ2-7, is GAGVSQTPSNKVTEKGKYVELRCDPISGHTALYWYRQSLGQGPEFLIYFQGTGAADDSGLPNDRFFAVRPEGSVSTLKIQRTERGDSAVYLCASSFAGTATDEQYFGPGTRLTVT.

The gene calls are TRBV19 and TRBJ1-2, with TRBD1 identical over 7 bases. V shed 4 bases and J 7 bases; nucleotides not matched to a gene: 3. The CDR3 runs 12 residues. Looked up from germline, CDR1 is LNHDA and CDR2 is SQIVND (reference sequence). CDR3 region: CASSTGGSGYTF. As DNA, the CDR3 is TGTGCCAGTAGTACAGGGGGTAGTGGCTACACCTTC.

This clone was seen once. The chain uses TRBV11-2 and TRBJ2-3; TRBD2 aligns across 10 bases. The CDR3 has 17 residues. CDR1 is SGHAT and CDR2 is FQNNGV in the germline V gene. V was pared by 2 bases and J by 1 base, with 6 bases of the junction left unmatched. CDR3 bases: TGTGCCAGCAGCTTATATGGGACTAGCGCCGGCACAGATACGCAGTATTTT. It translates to CASSLYGTSAGTDTQYF.

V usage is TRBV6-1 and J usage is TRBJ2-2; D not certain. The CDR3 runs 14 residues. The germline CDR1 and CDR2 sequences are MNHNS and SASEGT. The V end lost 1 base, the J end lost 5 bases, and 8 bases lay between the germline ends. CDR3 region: CASSEGRWTGELFF. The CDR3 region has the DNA TGTGCCAGCAGTGAAGGCAGATGGACCGGGGAGCTGTTTTTT.

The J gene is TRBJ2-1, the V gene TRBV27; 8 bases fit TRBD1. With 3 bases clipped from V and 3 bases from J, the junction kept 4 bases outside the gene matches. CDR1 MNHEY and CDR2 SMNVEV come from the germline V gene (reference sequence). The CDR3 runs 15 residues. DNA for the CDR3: TGTGCCAGCAGTTTTCGACAGGGGTTCTACAATGAGCAGTTCTTC. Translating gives CASSFRQGFYNEQFF.

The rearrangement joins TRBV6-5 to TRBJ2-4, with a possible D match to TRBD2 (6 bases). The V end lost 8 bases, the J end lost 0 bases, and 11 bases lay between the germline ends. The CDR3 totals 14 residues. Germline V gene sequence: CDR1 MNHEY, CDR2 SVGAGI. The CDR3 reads CASAGGTAKNIQYF. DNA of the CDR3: TGTGCCAGCGCCGGCGGGACAGCCAAAAACATTCAGTACTTC.

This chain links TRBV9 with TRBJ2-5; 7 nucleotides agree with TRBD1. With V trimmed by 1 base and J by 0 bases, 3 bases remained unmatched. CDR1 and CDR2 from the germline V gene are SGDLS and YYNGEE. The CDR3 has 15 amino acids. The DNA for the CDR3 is TGTGCCAGCAGCGTATGGGGACAGCACCAAGAGACCCAGTACTTC. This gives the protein CASSVWGQHQETQYF.

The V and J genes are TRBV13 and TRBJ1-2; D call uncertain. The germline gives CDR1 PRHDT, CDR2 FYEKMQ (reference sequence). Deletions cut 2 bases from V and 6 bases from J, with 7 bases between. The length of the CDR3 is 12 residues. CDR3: CASSLFPDGYTF. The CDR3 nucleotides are TGTGCCAGCAGCTTATTCCCTGATGGCTACACCTTC.